This note documents a single T cell receptor (beta chain) sequence. What it binds is not known. The sample belongs to a study of post-analysis software for immune sequencing data. Study outcomes and limitations: There were a few TRBV segments more frequent in patients than controls, and TRBV5-6, TRBV5-1 and TRBV20-1 were among them.

Carried by the TCR beta cDNA libraries were unique molecular identifiers. TCRdb re-called the PCR reads with MiXCR, one entry per CDR3 protein. This sample carries about 620,000 distinct CDR3 sequences, roughly 46% of them seen once, and the ten largest clones take 1.7%. The germline V gene has CDR1 DFQATT and CDR2 SNEGSKA (reference sequence). This CDR3 region has 11 residues. The V end was cut by 5 bases, the J end by 4 bases, with 7 bases between. Sequencing used blood. The gene calls are TRBV20-1 and TRBJ2-3; D is uncertain. This sequence originates from a girl between 10 and 17 years old with multiple sclerosis. CDR3 nucleotide sequence: TGCAGTGCTGGGCGTGCAGATACGCAGTATTTT. Residues: CSAGRADTQYF.